This TCR beta chain appears in the sequencing data of a study of blood T cell repertoires in COVID-19 (dated by TCRdb to about 2020). The study in broad terms: The collaborator samples originated in the United States, Italy and Spain and spanned the acute and convalescent phases of COVID-19. The samples were drawn from the first 160 participants of the ongoing ImmuneRACE study and from 1,200 or so subjects provided by 6 global collaborators. Where available, HLA class I and class II types were taken from metadata supplied by the sample provider and were not determined by assay-based typing. The prospective study material was composed of cDNA or gDNA derived from T cells, B-cell-depleted T cells, or PBMCs. The repertoires were made available in a free public database intended to serve as a resource for research on the immune response to SARS-CoV-2. The dataset comprised deeply sampled blood TCRbeta repertoires from subjects exposed to, actively infected with, or recovered from COVID-19. Sample metadata almost always included a de-identified subject ID, COVID-19 status, age in years and sex. Points the paper makes about the study in general: Clinical and demographic metadata were provided uncurated, with the amount varying by source and participant.

TCRbeta CDR3 regions were amplified from genomic DNA using the immunoSEQ Assay, a bias-controlled multiplex PCR. In the original analysis: The number of nucleated cells in each sample was estimated from the amplification of reference gene primers within the assay. To quantify the absolute abundance of each unique TCRbeta CDR3 rearrangement, sequence reads were collapsed and filtered. For each sample, productive Simpson clonality was calculated as the square root of Simpson's diversity index over productive rearrangements. The table was pulled from immuneACCESS by TCRdb, which kept in-frame rearrangements only. Such tables lose some clones; where checked, under half of the loss comes from unresolved V genes, and the rest has no known cause. V and J calls and clone size are copied from that table; D and trimming were computed from the DNA. The sample data list 200,000 to 300,000 clones, and about 91% of these were observed just once. Approximately 2.3% of the sample rests with the top ten.

Participants in the prospective study were enrolled through a virtual design, were aged 18 to 89 years, and lived in 24 United States geographic areas. In the prospective study, participants were assigned to cohorts based on the clinical history participants reported in a screening survey and a study questionnaire. Each participant in the prospective study had whole blood, serum and a nasopharyngeal or oropharyngeal swab collected by mobile phlebotomists. Additional blood draws and questionnaires over an approximately 2-month period could optionally be provided by prospective study participants. Prospective study blood samples were shipped either frozen or at room temperature before DNA extraction. A note on this clone: The antigen it recognizes is unknown. Nothing much larger sits one base from this clone, and base qualities are not available.

The germline V gene specifies SGHRS as CDR1 and YFSETQ as CDR2. Counted from cysteine to phenylalanine, this CDR3 has 16 amino acids. The retained sequence is limited to the CDR3, 48 bases, with the frame set at the first base. Clipping removes 4 bases from V and 2 bases from J, with 7 as the unmatched junction base count. Sequencing was carried out using PBMCs or T cells enriched from blood (not recorded which). This chain joins TRBV5-1 to TRBJ2-3, with TRBD2 identical over 10 junction bases. The TCR sequence derives from a middle-aged woman with acute COVID-19. Read as DNA, the sequence is TGCGCCAGCAGCCCCCGGACTAGCGGATCCACAGATACGCAGTATTTT. This encodes CASSPRTSGSTDTQYF.